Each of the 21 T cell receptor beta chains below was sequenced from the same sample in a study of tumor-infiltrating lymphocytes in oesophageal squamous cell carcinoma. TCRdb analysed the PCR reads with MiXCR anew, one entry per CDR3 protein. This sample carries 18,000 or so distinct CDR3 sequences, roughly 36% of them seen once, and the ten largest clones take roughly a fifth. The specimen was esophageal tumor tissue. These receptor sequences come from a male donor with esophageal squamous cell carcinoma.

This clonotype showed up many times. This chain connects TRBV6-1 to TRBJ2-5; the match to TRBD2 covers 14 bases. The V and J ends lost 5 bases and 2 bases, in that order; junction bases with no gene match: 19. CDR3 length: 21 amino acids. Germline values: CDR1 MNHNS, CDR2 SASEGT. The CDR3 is CASSSYRGTSGGRGAQETQYF. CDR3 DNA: TGTGCCAGCAGTTCCTACCGTGGGACTAGCGGGGGAAGGGGCGCACAAGAGACCCAGTACTTC.

CDR3 in amino acids: CASRKLQGRTDTQYF. For the CDR3, the DNA is TGTGCCAGCAGGAAACTACAGGGCCGCACAGATACGCAGTATTTT. The chain has TRBV6-1 and TRBJ2-3, with a tentative D call TRBD1 (6 bases). V was trimmed by 6 bases and J by 1 base, leaving 14 bases between them. Germline CDR1 and CDR2: MNHNS and SASEGT. This CDR3 has 15 residues.

The chain's CDR3 is CASSLVGTYDNEQFF. CDR3 bases: TGTGCCAGCAGCTTAGTCGGGACTTACGACAATGAGCAGTTCTTC. The genes are TRBV7-6 and TRBJ2-7; perhaps TRBD2 as D (6 bases). The end of the DNA aligns better with TRBJ2-1, so the J call may be wrong. The CDR3 has 15 amino acids. Germline lookup yields CDR1 SGHVS and CDR2 FNYEAQ.

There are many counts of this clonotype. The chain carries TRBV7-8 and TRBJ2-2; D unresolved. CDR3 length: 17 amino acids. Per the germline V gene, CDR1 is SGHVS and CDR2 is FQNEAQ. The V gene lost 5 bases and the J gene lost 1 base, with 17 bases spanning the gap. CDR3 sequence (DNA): TGTGCCAGCAGCGAGAATCACCCAACCGGGAACACCGGGGAGCTGTTTTTT. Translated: CASSENHPTGNTGELFF. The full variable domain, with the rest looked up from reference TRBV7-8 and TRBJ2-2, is GAGVSQSPRYKVAKRGQDVALRCDPISGHVSLFWYQQALGQGPEFLTYFQNEAQLDKSGLPSDRFFAERPEGSVSTLKIQRTQQEDSAVYLCASSENHPTGNTGELFFGEGSRLTVL.

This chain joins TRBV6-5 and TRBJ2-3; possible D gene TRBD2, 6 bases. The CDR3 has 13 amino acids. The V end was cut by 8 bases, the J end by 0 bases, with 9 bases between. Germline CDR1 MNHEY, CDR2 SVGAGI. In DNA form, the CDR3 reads TGTGCCAGCCAACTAGCTAGCACAGATACGCAGTATTTT. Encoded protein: CASQLASTDTQYF.

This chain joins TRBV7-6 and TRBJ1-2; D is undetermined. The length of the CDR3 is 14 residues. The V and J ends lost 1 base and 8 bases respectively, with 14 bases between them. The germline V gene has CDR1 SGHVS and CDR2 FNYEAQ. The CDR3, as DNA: TGTGCCAGCAGCTTAGAGCCACTTCGGGGAGGCTACACCTTC. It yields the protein CASSLEPLRGGYTF.

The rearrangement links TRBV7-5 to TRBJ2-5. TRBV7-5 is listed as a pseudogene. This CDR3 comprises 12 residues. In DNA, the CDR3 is TGTATCTCTTTTGGCTGGCAAGAGACCCAGTACTTC. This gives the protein CISFGWQETQYF.

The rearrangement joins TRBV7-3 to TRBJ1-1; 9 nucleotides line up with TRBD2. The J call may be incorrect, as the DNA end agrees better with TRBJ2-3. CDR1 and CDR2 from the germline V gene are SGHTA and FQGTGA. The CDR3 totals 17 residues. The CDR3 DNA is TGTGCCAGCAGCTTAAATATCGGTAGCGGGAGCGTAGATACGCAGTATTTT. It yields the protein CASSLNIGSGSVDTQYF.

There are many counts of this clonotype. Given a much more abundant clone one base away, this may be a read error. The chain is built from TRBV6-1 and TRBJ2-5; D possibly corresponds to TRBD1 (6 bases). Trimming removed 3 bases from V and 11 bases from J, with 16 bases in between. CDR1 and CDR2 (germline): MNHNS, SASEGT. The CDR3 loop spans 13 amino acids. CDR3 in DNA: TGTGCCAGCAGTGACCGGGACATCAATGAGCAGTACTTC. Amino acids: CASSDRDINEQYF.

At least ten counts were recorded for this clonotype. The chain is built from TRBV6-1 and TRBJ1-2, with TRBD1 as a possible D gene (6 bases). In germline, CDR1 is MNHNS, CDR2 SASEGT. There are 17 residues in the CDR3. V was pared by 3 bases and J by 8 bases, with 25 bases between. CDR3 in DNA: TGTGCCAGCAGTGACCTCGGGGGCGGGGGCGAGGTGAGCGGCTACACCTTC. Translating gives CASSDLGGGGEVSGYTF.

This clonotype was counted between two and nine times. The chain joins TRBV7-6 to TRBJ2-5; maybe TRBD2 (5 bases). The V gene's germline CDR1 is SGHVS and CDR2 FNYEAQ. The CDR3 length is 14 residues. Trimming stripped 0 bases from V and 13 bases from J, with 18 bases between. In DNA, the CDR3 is TGTGCCAGCAGCTTAGCGCAGAACACCGGGGAGCTGTACTTC. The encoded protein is CASSLAQNTGELYF.

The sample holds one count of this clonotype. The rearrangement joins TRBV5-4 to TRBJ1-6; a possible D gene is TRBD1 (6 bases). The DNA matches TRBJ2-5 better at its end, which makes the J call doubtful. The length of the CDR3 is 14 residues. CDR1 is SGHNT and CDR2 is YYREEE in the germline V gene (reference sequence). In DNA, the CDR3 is TGTGCCAGCAGCTACAGGGACAAGGGGGAGACCCAGTACTTC. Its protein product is CASSYRDKGETQYF.

For the CDR3, the DNA is TGCAGTGCTGATACCGGGACAGGGGCCTCCCGCACAGATACGCAGTATTTT. Protein: CSADTGTGASRTDTQYF. This chain connects TRBV20-1 to TRBJ2-3, with 10 bases matching TRBD1. The CDR3 runs 17 residues. V was clipped by 5 bases and J by 1 base; unmatched bases: 12. Looked up from germline, CDR1 is DFQATT and CDR2 is SNEGSKA (reference sequence).

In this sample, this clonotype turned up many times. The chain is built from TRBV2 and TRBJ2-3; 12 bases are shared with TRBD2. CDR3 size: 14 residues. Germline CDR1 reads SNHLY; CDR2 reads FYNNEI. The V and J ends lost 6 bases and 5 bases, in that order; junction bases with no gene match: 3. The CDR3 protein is CASRGTSGLDTQYF. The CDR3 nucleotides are TGTGCCAGCAGGGGGACTAGCGGGCTAGATACGCAGTATTTT.

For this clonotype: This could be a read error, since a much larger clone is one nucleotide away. CDR3 amino acids: CASSPANEQFF. The CDR3 DNA reads as TGTGCCAGCAGCCCCGCCAATGAGCAGTTCTTC. This sequence joins TRBV7-2 and TRBJ2-1; no clear D. The CDR3 consists of 11 residues. CDR1 SGHTA and CDR2 FQGNSA come from the germline V gene. Deletions cut 5 bases from V and 6 bases from J, with 5 bases between.

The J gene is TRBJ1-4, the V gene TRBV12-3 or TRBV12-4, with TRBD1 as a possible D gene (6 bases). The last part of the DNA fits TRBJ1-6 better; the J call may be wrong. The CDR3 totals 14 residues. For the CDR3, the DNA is TGTGCCAGCAGCCTGGGACAACTCAATTCACCCCTCCACTTT. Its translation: CASSLGQLNSPLHF.

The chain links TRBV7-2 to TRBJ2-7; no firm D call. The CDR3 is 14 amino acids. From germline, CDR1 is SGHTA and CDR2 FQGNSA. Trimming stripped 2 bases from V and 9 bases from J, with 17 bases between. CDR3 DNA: TGTGCCAGCAGCTTAAGTCATAACTCAGATACGCAGTACTTC. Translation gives CASSLSHNSDTQYF.

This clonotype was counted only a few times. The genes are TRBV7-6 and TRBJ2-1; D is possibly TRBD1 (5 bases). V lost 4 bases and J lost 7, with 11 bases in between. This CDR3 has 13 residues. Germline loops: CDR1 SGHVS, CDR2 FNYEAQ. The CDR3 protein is CASSSQQANEQFF. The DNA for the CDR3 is TGTGCCAGCAGCTCCCAACAGGCAAATGAGCAGTTCTTC.

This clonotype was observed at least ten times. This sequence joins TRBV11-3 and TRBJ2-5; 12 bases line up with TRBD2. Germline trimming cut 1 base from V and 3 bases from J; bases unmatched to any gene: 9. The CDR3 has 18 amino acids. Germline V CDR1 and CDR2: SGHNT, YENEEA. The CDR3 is CASSLGPGTSGPKETQYF. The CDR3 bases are TGTGCCAGCAGCTTAGGGCCCGGGACTAGCGGGCCCAAAGAGACCCAGTACTTC.

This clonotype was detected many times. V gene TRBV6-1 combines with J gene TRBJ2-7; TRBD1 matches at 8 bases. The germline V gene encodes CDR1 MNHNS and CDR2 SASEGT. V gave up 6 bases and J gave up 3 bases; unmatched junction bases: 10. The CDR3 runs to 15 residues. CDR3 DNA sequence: TGTGCCAGCAGCAATACGGGACAGGCGATCTACGAGCAGTACTTC. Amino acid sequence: CASSNTGQAIYEQYF.

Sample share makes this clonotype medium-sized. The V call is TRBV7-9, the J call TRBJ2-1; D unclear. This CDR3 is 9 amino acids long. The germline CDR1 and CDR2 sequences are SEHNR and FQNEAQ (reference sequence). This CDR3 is CTHYNEQFF. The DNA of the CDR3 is TGTACCCACTACAATGAGCAGTTCTTC.